This T cell receptor (beta chain) comes out of a study of cytomegalovirus exposure and HLA in healthy donors. With 7 bases clipped from V and 1 base from J, the junction kept 6 bases outside the gene matches. Germline V CDR1 and CDR2: SNHLY, FYNNEI. This CDR3 region has 15 residues. This clone was seen a few times. Antigen unknown. The PCR had 60 Vbeta and 13 Jbeta primers. Here immunoSEQ multiplex PCR was the method, and the copy in TCRdb shows in-frame clones only, minus some. The sample includes under 200,000 clones, about 12% of them seen just once. General study points: As a later analysis showed, a missense DCLRE1C variant was linked to trimming of TCR beta V- and J-genes. The classifier reportedly diagnosed cytomegalovirus status with high specificity and sensitivity.

This chain connects TRBV2 to TRBJ2-2; the match to TRBD1 covers 7 bases. The sequence was obtained from a man aged 45-65 years in good health and CMV-seropositive. The specimen sequenced was PBMCs. In DNA form, the CDR3 reads TGTGCCAGCAAAACCAGGGGGAGGAACACCGGGGAGCTGTTTTTT. Protein product: CASKTRGRNTGELFF.